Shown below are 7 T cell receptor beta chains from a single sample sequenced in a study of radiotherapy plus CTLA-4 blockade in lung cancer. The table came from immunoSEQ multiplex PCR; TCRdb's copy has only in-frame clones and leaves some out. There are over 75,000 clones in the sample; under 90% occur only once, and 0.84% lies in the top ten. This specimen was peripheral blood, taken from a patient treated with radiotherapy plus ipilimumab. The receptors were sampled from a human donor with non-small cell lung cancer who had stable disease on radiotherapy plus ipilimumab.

The CDR3 DNA reads as TGTGCCAGCAGCTCACAGGGCACTGAAGCTTTCTTT. This sequence encodes CASSSQGTEAFF. The chain carries TRBV5-4 and TRBJ1-1; the D gene is possibly TRBD1 (6 bases). The CDR3 is 12 amino acids. Germline V gene lookup returns CDR1 SGHNT and CDR2 YYREEE (reference sequence). Trimming removed 3 bases from V and 4 bases from J, with 7 bases in between.

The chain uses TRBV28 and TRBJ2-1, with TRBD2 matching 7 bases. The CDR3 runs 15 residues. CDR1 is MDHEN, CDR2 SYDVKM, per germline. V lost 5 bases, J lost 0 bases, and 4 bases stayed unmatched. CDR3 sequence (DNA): TGTGCCAGCAGTCGACTAGCTAGCTCCTACAATGAGCAGTTCTTC. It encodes CASSRLASSYNEQFF.

CDR3 sequence: CASRPSTGAYNEQFF. In nucleotides, the CDR3 is TGTGCCAGCAGACCGTCGACAGGGGCCTACAATGAGCAGTTCTTC. The chain employs TRBV6-1 and TRBJ2-1, with 8 bases that match TRBD1. Germline loops: CDR1 MNHNS, CDR2 SASEGT. CDR3 size: 15 residues. V shed 6 bases and J 2 bases; nucleotides not matched to a gene: 6.

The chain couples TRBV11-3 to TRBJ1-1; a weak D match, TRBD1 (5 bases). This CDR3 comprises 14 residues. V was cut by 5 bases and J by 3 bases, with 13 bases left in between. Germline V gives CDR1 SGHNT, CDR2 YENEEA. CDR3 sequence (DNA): TGTGCCAGCAGCCCGTCCCCCAGGGACACTGAAGCTTTCTTT. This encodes CASSPSPRDTEAFF.

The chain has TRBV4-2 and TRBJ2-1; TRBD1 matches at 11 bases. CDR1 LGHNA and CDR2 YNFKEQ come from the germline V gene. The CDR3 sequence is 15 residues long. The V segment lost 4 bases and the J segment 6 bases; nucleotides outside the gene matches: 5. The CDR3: CASSRGQGAFNEQFF. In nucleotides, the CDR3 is TGTGCCAGCAGCCGAGGACAGGGGGCCTTCAATGAGCAGTTCTTC.

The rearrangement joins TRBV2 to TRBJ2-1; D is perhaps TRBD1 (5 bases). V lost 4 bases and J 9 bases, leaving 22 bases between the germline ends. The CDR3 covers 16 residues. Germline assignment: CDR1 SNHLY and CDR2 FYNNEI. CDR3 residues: CASSVDATMGRFEQFF. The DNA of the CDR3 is TGTGCCAGCAGTGTTGACGCTACCATGGGGCGGTTTGAGCAGTTCTTC.

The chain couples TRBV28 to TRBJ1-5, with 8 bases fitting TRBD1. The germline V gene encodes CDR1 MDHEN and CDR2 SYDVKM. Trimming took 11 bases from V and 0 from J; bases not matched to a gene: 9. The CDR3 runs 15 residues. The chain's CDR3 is CAVGTGVDSNQPQHF. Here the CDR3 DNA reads TGTGCCGTCGGGACAGGAGTTGATAGCAATCAGCCCCAGCATTTT.